A single sample is the source of the 12 T cell receptor beta chains below, sequenced in a study of blood T cell repertoires in COVID-19. The method was immunoSEQ multiplex PCR; TCRdb's version includes in-frame clones alone and lacks a portion of them. The table lists some 85,000 clones, around 76% of them singletons, with around 20% in the top ten. Material: peripheral blood. The source of these receptors is a woman of 80 years or more with active or convalescent COVID-19.

The CDR3 DNA follows: TGCAGTGCTAGTTTATGGATGAGGACAGATGGCTACACCTTC. Translating gives CSASLWMRTDGYTF. The chain combines TRBV20-1 with TRBJ1-2; D might be TRBD1 (6 bases). Germline V gene sequence: CDR1 DFQATT, CDR2 SNEGSKA (reference sequence). Trimming stripped 3 bases from V and 6 bases from J, with 17 bases between. This CDR3 is built from 14 residues.

The rearrangement links TRBV7-2 to TRBJ2-7; 9 bases are a match to TRBD2. The CDR3 length is 19 residues. From germline, CDR1 is SGHTA and CDR2 FQGNSA. V lost 2 bases and J lost 2; bases outside the gene matches: 16. The CDR3 DNA reads TGTGCCAGCAGCTTATTGTCCATAGCGGGGGCCCCACCCGCCTACGAGCAGTACTTC. Protein product: CASSLLSIAGAPPAYEQYF.

In its sample, this clone was seen a few times. The chain has TRBV6-1 and TRBJ2-7, with D perhaps matching TRBD2 (6 bases). In germline, CDR1 is MNHNS, CDR2 SASEGT. CDR3 size: 15 residues. V was trimmed by 1 base and J by 0 bases, leaving 10 bases between them. DNA of the CDR3: TGTGCCAGCAGTGAAGAACGGGGGAGCTCCTACGAGCAGTACTTC. Encoded protein: CASSEERGSSYEQYF.

This chain uses TRBV12-3 or TRBV12-4 with TRBJ2-5; perhaps TRBD2 as D (6 bases). Trimming cost V 7 bases and J 7 bases, with 16 bases left between them. CDR3 length equals 13 residues. The CDR3: CASTARGLGTQYF. In nucleotides, the CDR3 is TGTGCCAGCACTGCGCGGGGATTGGGGACCCAGTACTTC.

This chain connects TRBV28 to TRBJ1-1; D is unresolved. This CDR3 comprises 12 residues. Trimming cost V 5 bases and J 0 bases, with 4 bases left between them. Germline CDR1 is MDHEN and CDR2 is SYDVKM. This chain's CDR3 is CASSIMNTEAFF. CDR3 coding DNA: TGTGCCAGCAGTATAATGAACACTGAAGCTTTCTTT.

This clone was recorded once. The rearrangement links TRBV12-1 to TRBJ2-5; the table names TRBD1, a call not compared with the DNA. TRBV12-1 is designated a pseudogene. This CDR3 is 16 amino acids long. The CDR3 DNA follows: TGTGCCAGCAGCTTCCCGGCAGGAAGGTCCCCAGAGACCCAGTACTTC. It yields the protein CASSFPAGRSPETQYF.

This clone was counted only a few times. This chain joins TRBV10-2 and TRBJ2-3; D uncertain. The CDR3 spans 13 residues. Germline CDR1 WSHSY, CDR2 SAAADI. Trimming stripped 3 bases from V and 0 bases from J, with 4 bases between. The CDR3 DNA is TGCGCCAGCAGTGAACGGAGCACAGATACGCAGTATTTT. This codes for CASSERSTDTQYF.

The chain is built from TRBV27 and TRBJ2-2; TRBD1 is a possible D gene (6 bases). Trimming took 8 bases from V and 3 from J, leaving 16 bases between them. Germline V gives CDR1 MNHEY, CDR2 SMNVEV (reference sequence). CDR3 size: 15 residues. The CDR3 loop reads CASAQQGRDTGELFF. DNA for the CDR3: TGTGCCAGCGCCCAACAGGGACGGGACACCGGGGAGCTGTTTTTT.

This clone was picked up one time. The V gene is TRBV5-1, the J gene TRBJ2-2; 7 bases are shared with TRBD1. Germline CDR1 SGHRS, CDR2 YFSETQ. The length of the CDR3 is 15 residues. The ends lost 2 bases at V and 6 bases at J; junction bases unmatched: 7. DNA of the CDR3: TGCGCCAGCAGCTTTCGGCAGGGGGTCCCCGGGGAGCTGTTTTTT. The encoded protein is CASSFRQGVPGELFF.

The V call is TRBV4-3, the J call TRBJ2-3, with TRBD2 identical over 11 bases. Looked up from germline, CDR1 is LGHNA and CDR2 is YSLEER. This CDR3 is built from 17 residues. Trimming at V came to 1 base and at J to 0 bases, leaving 3 bases not matched to a gene. Written as DNA, the CDR3 is TGCGCCAGCAGCCAAGTACTAGCGGGGGATAGCACAGATACGCAGTATTTT. Residues: CASSQVLAGDSTDTQYF.

This clone was found once. The rearrangement uses TRBV27 and TRBJ1-1; 11 nucleotides agree with TRBD1. CDR1 is MNHEY, CDR2 SMNVEV, per germline (reference sequence). The CDR3 consists of 14 residues. The trim removed 6 bases at V and 3 bases at J, leaving 3 bases unmatched. The CDR3 bases are TGTGCCAGCAGGGACAGGGGGCAGGACACTGAAGCTTTCTTT. It translates to CASRDRGQDTEAFF.

The chain carries TRBV15 and TRBJ2-5; 8 bases fit TRBD2. The CDR3 has 16 residues. The germline V gene has CDR1 LNHNV and CDR2 YYDKDF (reference sequence). Trimming removed 0 bases from V and 3 bases from J; junction bases left unmatched: 6. For the CDR3, the DNA is TGTGCCACCAGCAGAGACGTCGGGACTAGGGAAGAGACCCAGTACTTC. Protein product: CATSRDVGTREETQYF.